This T cell receptor (beta chain) stems from a study of blood T cell repertoires in COVID-19. Study in general: COVID-19 samples collected from the United States, Italy and Spain covered acute and convalescent phases. T cells, B-cell-depleted T cells, or PBMCs supplied cDNA or gDNA.

Original data processing: Reference gene primer amplification in the assay estimated nucleated cell counts. Repertoires were generated with immunoSEQ multiplex PCR, while TCRdb's copy carries only in-frame clones and drops some. D and trimming were read from the DNA, whereas the V and J calls and clone size are those reported in that table. Of about 68,000 clones listed, 89% are singletons. V lost 2 bases to trimming and J lost 7 bases; unmatched junction nucleotides: 8. The CDR3 has 15 amino acids. Per germline, CDR1 MNHEY and CDR2 SVGAGI. The sample was peripheral blood. The chain combines TRBV6-5 with TRBJ2-7; 10 nucleotides line up with TRBD1. The receptor was isolated from a man aged 50-60 years with active COVID-19. The CDR3 here is CASSYAGQGTWEQYF. Written as DNA, the CDR3 is TGTGCCAGCAGTTACGCGGGACAGGGGACTTGGGAGCAGTACTTC.